A selection of T cell receptor beta chains follows, all from one sample in a study of graft-versus-host responses after intestinal transplantation. Sequencing was performed with immunoSEQ multiplex PCR; in TCRdb, only in-frame clones are kept and a portion is missing. This table holds approximately 870 clones, about 53% found once. Sequenced material: alloreactive CD8+ T cells from a mixed lymphocyte reaction culture, taken before transplantation. All receptors derive from a human patient who was an organ donor for intestinal transplantation. CDR3s include the opening cysteine and the closing phenylalanine or tryptophan. Each record gives: J gene, V gene, clone size, D gene, CDR3 protein, CDR3 DNA. The D gene is left open where the match is weak. For some rows the clone size is stated as once, few or many, or as a class when expanded; others skip it.

TRBJ2-7	TRBV6-1	-	TRBD1	CASRGQGNHEQYF	TGTGCCAGCCGCGGACAGGGAAACCACGAGCAGTACTTC
TRBJ2-7	TRBV9	few	-	CASSPDGGSYEQYF	TGTGCCAGCAGCCCGGATGGGGGCAGTTACGAGCAGTACTTC
TRBJ1-1	TRBV11-2	few	-	CASSLDSEAFF	TGTGCCAGCAGCTTAGATTCTGAAGCTTTCTTT
TRBJ2-3	TRBV7-9	-	TRBD2	CASSDSGRSTDTQYF	TGTGCCAGCAGTGATAGCGGGAGAAGCACAGATACGCAGTATTTT
TRBJ2-2	TRBV30	few	-	CAWNPGLGTGELFF	TGTGCCTGGAATCCAGGGTTGGGCACCGGGGAGCTGTTTTTT
TRBJ2-2	TRBV5-1	-	-	CASSSIPGELTGELFF	TGCGCCAGCAGCTCGATCCCTGGGGAATTAACCGGGGAGCTGTTTTTT
TRBJ2-7	TRBV6-6	few	-	CASSPSVRTFYEQYF	TGTGCCAGCAGCCCAAGCGTGAGGACTTTCTACGAGCAGTACTTC
TRBJ2-7	TRBV5-6	few	TRBD2	CASSPTSGTLYEQYF	TGTGCCAGCAGCCCGACTAGCGGGACCCTCTACGAGCAGTACTTC
TRBJ2-7	TRBV4-1	-	TRBD1	CASSHSGTGSSYEQYF	TGCGCCAGCAGCCACTCCGGGACAGGGAGCTCCTACGAGCAGTACTTC
TRBJ2-6	TRBV7-6	few	-	CASSLSESGANVLTF	TGTGCCAGCAGCTTATCCGAATCTGGGGCCAACGTCCTGACTTTC
TRBJ1-2	TRBV7-9	few	-	CASSLNIGGTGYTF	TGTGCCAGCAGCTTAAATATAGGAGGCACTGGCTACACCTTC
TRBJ2-2	TRBV5-6	medium-sized	-	CASTLGGGSYTGELFF	TGTGCCAGCACCCTGGGGGGGGGCTCTTACACCGGGGAGCTGTTTTTT
TRBJ1-1	TRBV6-1	-	-	CASIRKGLTEAFF	TGTGCCAGCATAAGGAAGGGGCTCACTGAAGCTTTCTTT
TRBJ1-2	TRBV6-5	-	-	CASSYSNGLGYTF	TGTGCCAGCAGTTACTCGAATGGGCTTGGCTACACCTTC
TRBJ1-5	TRBV6-9	-	-	CASSPVSNQPQHF	TGTGCCAGCAGCCCCGTCAGCAATCAGCCCCAGCATTTT
TRBJ2-7	TRBV5-1	-	TRBD1	CASSLGDRAEQYF	TGTGCCAGCAGCTTGGGGGACAGGGCCGAGCAGTACTTC
TRBJ2-1	TRBV10-1	-	TRBD2	CASRDPSGKLLEQFF	TGCGCCAGCAGGGACCCTAGCGGGAAGCTTCTTGAGCAGTTCTTC
TRBJ2-1	TRBV18	large	TRBD1	CASSRQGAGYNEQFF	TGTGCCAGCTCACGGCAGGGGGCCGGCTACAATGAGCAGTTCTTC
TRBJ1-2	TRBV7-2	few	-	CALNDLANYGYTF	TGTGCCTTGAACGACCTAGCTAACTATGGCTACACCTTC
TRBJ2-7	TRBV5-1	-	-	CASSLPSYEQYF	TGCGCCAGCAGCTTACCTAGTTACGAGCAGTACTTC
TRBJ2-1	TRBV25-1	once	TRBD2	CASSESWSAGGSYNEQFF	TGTGCCAGCAGTGAATCCTGGTCGGCGGGAGGTTCCTACAATGAGCAGTTCTTC
TRBJ2-7	TRBV4-3	few	TRBD2	CASRLRTSGAYEQYF	TGCGCCAGCAGACTGAGGACTAGCGGGGCATACGAGCAGTACTTC